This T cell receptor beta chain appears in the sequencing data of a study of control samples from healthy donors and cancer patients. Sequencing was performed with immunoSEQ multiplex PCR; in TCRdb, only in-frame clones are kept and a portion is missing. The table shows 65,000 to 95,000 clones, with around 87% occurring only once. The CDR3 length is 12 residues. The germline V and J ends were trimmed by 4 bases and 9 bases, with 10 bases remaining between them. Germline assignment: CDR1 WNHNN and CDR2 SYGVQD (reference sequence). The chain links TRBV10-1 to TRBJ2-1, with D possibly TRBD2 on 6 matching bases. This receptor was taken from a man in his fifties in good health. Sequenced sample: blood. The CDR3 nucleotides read TGCGCCAGCAGTGCGACTAGGAGTGAGCAGTTCTTC. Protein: CASSATRSEQFF.